This TCR beta chain emerged from a study of blood T cell repertoires in COVID-19. About the research overall: The study drew acute and convalescent COVID-19 samples from the United States, Italy and Spain. The cDNA or gDNA used as material had been derived from T cells, B-cell-depleted T cells, or PBMCs.

Authors' processing steps: Quantification of nucleated cells was approximated via reference gene primer amplification. Sequenced by immunoSEQ multiplex PCR; TCRdb stores in-frame clones only, minus some. V and J calls and clone size are as listed in that table; D and trimming were resolved from the DNA. In the table there are 120,000 or so clones, about four fifths of which are singletons. The germline V gene encodes CDR1 SNHLY and CDR2 FYNNEI. With V trimmed by 5 bases and J by 7 bases, 6 bases remained unmatched. The CDR3 is 14 amino acids. V is TRBV2 and J is TRBJ2-2, with 8 bases identical to TRBD1. Sequencing was carried out using peripheral blood. The receptor's source is a man in his fifties or sixties with acute or convalescent COVID-19. The chain's CDR3 is CASSRQGNNGELFF. The CDR3 coding sequence is TGTGCCAGCAGTAGACAGGGGAATAACGGGGAGCTGTTTTTT.